This T cell receptor (beta chain) was obtained from a study of blood T cell repertoires in COVID-19. Study as a whole: Samples of COVID-19 (acute and convalescent) were obtained from the United States, Italy and Spain. T cells, B-cell-depleted T cells, or PBMCs supplied cDNA or gDNA.

After removal of 4 bases from V and 1 base from J, the junction contained 3 bases not matched to a gene. This CDR3 region has 15 residues. CDR1 is SGHDN, CDR2 FVKESK, per germline. In the source study's methods: Amplifying reference gene primers gave estimates of nucleated cell counts. TCRdb keeps only in-frame clones here, not all; method: immunoSEQ multiplex PCR. V, J and clone size are taken as reported in that table, and D and trimming were inferred from the DNA itself. The sample lists approximately 150,000 clones, roughly four fifths occurring once. This clone was picked up one time. Sequencing input: peripheral blood. This chain connects TRBV14 to TRBJ1-3; TRBD1 matches at 8 bases. This TCR was recovered from a human donor with acute or convalescent COVID-19. The donor label of this sample is uncertain. CDR3 nucleotides: TGTGCCAGCAGCCGACAGGGGTTATCTGGAAACACCATATATTTT. Translated, it gives CASSRQGLSGNTIYF. Combining the CDR3 with reference TRBV14 and TRBJ1-3 gives the whole variable domain EAGVTQFPSHSVIEKGQTVTLRCDPISGHDNLYWYRRVMGKEIKFLLHFVKESKQDESGMPNNRFLAERTGGTYSTLKVQPAELEDSGVYFCASSRQGLSGNTIYFGEGSWLTVV.